This note documents a single T cell receptor beta chain sequence. Its antigen remains unidentified. TCR alpha and beta CDR3 regions were amplified from RNA using iRepertoire nested multiplex PCR. Tissue mRNA or PBMC total RNA, 100-400 ng, went into one-step reverse transcription and amplification. TCRdb recomputed calls from the multiplex PCR reads with MiXCR, one row per CDR3 protein. The sample records a few hundred thousand distinct CDR3 sequences, 41% being singletons. This sample was taken from a study of glioma-infiltrating T cells. Study at large: Dexamethasone exposure before glioma surgery was limited to six or fewer days.

V lost 1 base, J lost 3 bases, and 9 bases lay in between. Germline V gene lookup returns CDR1 DFQATT and CDR2 SNEGSKA (reference sequence). The CDR3 covers 14 residues. General observations from the study: CDR3 overlap between tissue and blood was very small.

Sequences were obtained from glioma tissue, nonneoplastic brain tissue, or PBMCs (not recorded which). The chain uses TRBV20-1 and TRBJ1-4; D not resolved. The receptor was derived from a human donor with low-grade glioma or glioblastoma, undergoing nonglioma brain surgery, or in good health (not recorded which). In DNA, the CDR3 is TGCAGTGCTAGAGGGGCCAAAGCTAATGAAAAACTGTTTTTT. Translation: CSARGAKANEKLFF.